This T cell receptor (beta chain) originates from a study of blood T cell repertoires in COVID-19. Repertoires were generated with immunoSEQ multiplex PCR, while TCRdb's copy carries only in-frame clones and drops some. The sample carries hundreds of thousands of clones, 75% to 90% recorded once. CDR1 and CDR2 (germline): SGHTA, FQGTGA. This CDR3 comprises 13 residues. V was trimmed by 1 base and J by 3 bases, leaving 6 bases between them. The specimen sequenced was peripheral blood. The TCR was taken from a woman aged 60-75 years with COVID-19, enrolled during active disease. The chain couples TRBV7-3 to TRBJ1-1, with D possibly matching TRBD1 (6 bases). The CDR3 reads CASSLKGDTEAFF. The CDR3 DNA reads TGTGCCAGCAGCTTAAAGGGGGACACTGAAGCTTTCTTT.